The 8 T cell receptor beta chains below were found in one sample sequenced in a study of radiotherapy plus CTLA-4 blockade in lung cancer. TCRdb keeps only in-frame clones here, not all; method: immunoSEQ multiplex PCR. The profile covers more than 75,000 clones, with approximately 86% appearing a single time and over 0.85% taken by the ten largest. The source was peripheral blood, collected from a patient treated with radiotherapy plus ipilimumab. The receptors were gathered from a human donor with non-small cell lung cancer who had stable disease on radiotherapy plus ipilimumab.

This clone was observed once. The V and J genes are TRBV11-2 and TRBJ1-1; D is unresolved. The CDR3 runs to 15 residues. CDR1 and CDR2 (germline): SGHAT, FQNNGV. Trimming cost V 2 bases and J 0 bases, with 10 bases left between them. CDR3 coding DNA: TGTGCCAGCAGCTTATGGACCCGGGTGAACACTGAAGCTTTCTTT. Amino acids: CASSLWTRVNTEAFF. The full variable domain, completed using reference TRBV11-2 and TRBJ1-1, is EAGVAQSPRYKIIEKRQSVAFWCNPISGHATLYWYQQILGQGPKLLIQFQNNGVVDDSQLPKDRFSAERLKGVDSTLKIQPAKLEDSAVYLCASSLWTRVNTEAFFGQGTRLTVV.

V and J are TRBV7-2 and TRBJ2-2; D might be TRBD1 or TRBD2, each matching 5 bases. The length of the CDR3 is 16 residues. V was shortened by 3 bases and J by 1 base, with 12 bases between the two germline ends. From germline, CDR1 is SGHTA and CDR2 FQGNSA. The CDR3 is CASSFAGTVNTGELFF. DNA for the CDR3: TGTGCCAGCAGCTTCGCCGGGACGGTGAACACCGGGGAGCTGTTTTTT. Full variable domain (outside the CDR3, taken from reference TRBV7-2 and TRBJ2-2): GAGVSQSPSNKVTEKGKDVELRCDPISGHTALYWYRQSLGQGLEFLIYFQGNSAPDKSGLPSDRFSAERTGGSVSTLTIQRTQQEDSAVYLCASSFAGTVNTGELFFGEGSRLTVL.

J is TRBJ1-2 and V is TRBV28, with D possibly TRBD1 on 5 matching bases. Trimming shortened V by 5 bases and J by 8 bases, and 18 bases separated the two germline ends. The CDR3 extends over 14 amino acids. The germline gives CDR1 MDHEN, CDR2 SYDVKM. The CDR3 DNA sequence: TGTGCCAGCAGTCGGGTGGGGGTGACGAGAGGCTACACCTTC. Its protein product is CASSRVGVTRGYTF.

The rearrangement links TRBV7-9 to TRBJ1-5, with D possibly TRBD1 on 6 matching bases. This CDR3 region has 18 residues. Per the germline V gene, CDR1 is SEHNR and CDR2 is FQNEAQ (reference sequence). Deletions cut 3 bases from V and 0 bases from J, with 18 bases between. The CDR3 loop reads CASSLGLGGGYSNQPQHF. The CDR3 DNA sequence: TGTGCCAGCAGCTTGGGACTGGGAGGGGGTTATAGCAATCAGCCCCAGCATTTT.

This chain joins TRBV28 and TRBJ2-7; the match to TRBD2 covers 7 bases. The CDR3 contains 14 residues. V was clipped by 6 bases and J by 2 bases; unmatched bases: 7. Germline lookup yields CDR1 MDHEN and CDR2 SYDVKM. CDR3 region: CASSYGTTTYEQYF. The DNA of the CDR3 is TGTGCCAGCAGCTACGGGACTACCACCTACGAGCAGTACTTC.

The rearrangement links TRBV29-1 to TRBJ2-1, with TRBD2 matching over 7 bases. This CDR3 is 14 amino acids long. Per the germline V gene, CDR1 is SQVTM and CDR2 is ANQGSEA. Losses at the gene ends were 0 bases for V and 1 base for J; bases not matched to a gene: 0. Here the CDR3 DNA reads TGCAGCGTTGAAGAACTAGCGTCCTACAATGAGCAGTTCTTC. It translates to CSVEELASYNEQFF.

The V gene is TRBV28, the J gene TRBJ1-1; 8 bases agree with TRBD1. The V and J ends lost 5 bases and 4 bases, in that order; junction bases with no gene match: 6. CDR1 is MDHEN, CDR2 SYDVKM, per germline. CDR3 length: 14 amino acids. CDR3 DNA sequence: TGTGCCAGCAGTCCGGACAGGGATCGCACTGAAGCTTTCTTT. Protein: CASSPDRDRTEAFF.

Of note for this clone: At one of its ends the junction is not consistent with the germline gene, which may arise from a read error. Other DNA sequences in this sample translate to the same CDR3. The rearrangement joins TRBV11-2 to TRBJ2-3; the D is unclear. Germline V gives CDR1 SGHAT, CDR2 FQNNGV. The CDR3 sequence is 13 residues long. The CDR3: CASSDGRGDTQYF. For the CDR3, the DNA is TGTGCTAGCAGCGACGGGCGCGGAGATACGCAGTATTTT.